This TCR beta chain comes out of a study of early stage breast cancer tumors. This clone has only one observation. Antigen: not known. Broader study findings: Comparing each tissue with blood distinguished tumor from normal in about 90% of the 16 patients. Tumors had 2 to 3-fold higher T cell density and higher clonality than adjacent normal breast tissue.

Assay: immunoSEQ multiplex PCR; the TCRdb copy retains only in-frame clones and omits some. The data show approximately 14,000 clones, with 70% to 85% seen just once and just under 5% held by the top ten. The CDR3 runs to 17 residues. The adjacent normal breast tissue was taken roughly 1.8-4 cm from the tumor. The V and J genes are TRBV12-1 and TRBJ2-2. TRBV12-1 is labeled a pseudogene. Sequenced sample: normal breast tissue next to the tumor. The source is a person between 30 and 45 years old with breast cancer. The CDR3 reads CASSFCPFFTNTGELFF. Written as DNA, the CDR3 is TGTGCCAGCAGCTTTTGCCCTTTTTTCACGAACACCGGGGAGCTGTTTTTT.